The 29 T cell receptor beta chains below come from one sample, sequenced in a study of T cells in women clearing cervical HPV infection. Measured with immunoSEQ multiplex PCR; TCRdb has only the in-frame clones, and not every one. The listing contains 20,000 to 25,000 clones. Sequenced sample: blood buffy coat. The receptors here all came from a woman between 18 and 70 years old with a cervical HPV16 infection that either progressed to CIN3+ or cleared (not recorded which).

Points on this clone: The CDR3 end is not reached by the read, which stops 3 residues before it; the germline J gene fills it in. The V and J genes are TRBV2 and TRBJ1-2; 8 nucleotides match TRBD1. CDR1 and CDR2 (germline): SNHLY, FYNNEI. The CDR3 is made up of 15 amino acids. The CDR3 DNA, read in part, is TGTGCCAGCAGTGTCTCCCGGGACAGGCCCTACGAC. Encoded protein: CASSVSRDRPYD. The full CDR3 reads CASSVSRDRPYDYTF.

In regard to this clone: With the read ending 3 residues before the CDR3 end, the germline J gene is used to fill in that end. This chain joins TRBV12-3 or TRBV12-4 and TRBJ2-2, with TRBD2 matching 7 bases. The CDR3 sequence is 14 residues long. This CDR3 reads CASSFGGWDSPLFF. Incomplete CDR3 DNA: TGTGCCAGCAGTTTCGGGGGGTGGGATTCACCG.

With regard to this clone: The read ends 3 residues before the CDR3 terminus; that terminus is restored from the germline J gene. V usage is TRBV29-1 and J usage is TRBJ1-1; D perhaps matches TRBD1 (5 bases). Germline values: CDR1 SQVTM, CDR2 ANQGSEA. CDR3 length: 13 residues. V shed 4 bases and J shed 1 base, with 10 bases lying between them. The CDR3 spells CSVVRQPNTEAFF. The DNA read from the CDR3 is TGCAGCGTTGTCAGACAGCCGAACACTGAA.

On this clone itself: The read halts 3 residues ahead of the CDR3 end, with the missing end drawn from the germline J gene. The chain employs TRBV7-3 and TRBJ1-3; D ambiguous. CDR3 length: 14 residues. V was clipped by 2 bases and J by 1 base, with 6 bases between them. Germline lookup yields CDR1 SGHTA and CDR2 FQGTGA. CDR3 loop: CASSLGGSGNTIYF. The covered CDR3 bases are TGTGCCAGCAGCTTAGGAGGGTCTGGAAACACC.

About this clone: The CDR3 end is not reached by the read, which stops 3 residues before it; the germline J gene fills it in. J is TRBJ2-1 and V is TRBV5-1, with 7 bases identical to TRBD2. The CDR3 consists of 16 residues. Unmatched junction bases numbered 8, after V lost 0 bases and J lost 5 bases. Germline CDR1 and CDR2: SGHRS and YFSETQ. CDR3 loop: CASSLVTAGWDNEQFF. The covered CDR3 bases are TGCGCCAGCAGCTTGGTCACAGCGGGATGGGACAATGAG.

A remark on this clone: Mismatch with germline at one junction end may stem from a read error. The read falls 3 residues short of the CDR3 end, and the missing part is taken from the germline J gene. This chain uses TRBV4-2 with TRBJ2-7; TRBD2 might be the D (7 bases). CDR1 and CDR2 (germline): LGHNA, YNFKEQ. This CDR3 comprises 15 residues. This CDR3 is CASSQGLAEWDEQYF. CDR3 bases read: TGCGCCAGCAGCCAGGGGCTAGCGGAGTGGGACGAG.

Notes on this clone: The CDR3 end is not reached by the read, which stops 3 residues before it; the germline J gene fills it in. The gene calls are TRBV24-1 and TRBJ1-2, with TRBD1 matching 9 bases. CDR3 size: 19 residues. The V and J ends lost 3 bases and 5 bases, in that order; junction bases with no gene match: 18. Germline V gene sequence: CDR1 KGHDR, CDR2 SFDVKD. CDR3 DNA, as far as it was read: TGTGCCACCAGTGATCATACCGGGACAGGGCTTGCCCGGGGTTATGGC. As protein: CATSDHTGTGLARGYG. The CDR3 in full is CATSDHTGTGLARGYGYTF.

Of note for this clone: Read data end 3 residues before the CDR3 end; the end is taken from the germline J gene. This chain joins TRBV18 and TRBJ2-4; no clear D. CDR3 length: 13 amino acids. CDR1 is KGHSH, CDR2 LQKENI, per germline. CDR3 loop: CASSPNTAYGQYF. CDR3 DNA (partial): TGTGCCAGCTCACCAAATACTGCCTATGGT.

Note on this clone: The read ends 3 residues before the CDR3 terminus; that terminus is restored from the germline J gene. V and J are TRBV11-2 and TRBJ2-3; a possible D gene is TRBD2 (5 bases). CDR3 length: 12 residues. From germline, CDR1 is SGHAT and CDR2 FQNNGV. The CDR3 sequence: CASSDPGETQYF. The part of the CDR3 DNA that was read is TGTGCCAGCTCGGACCCCGGGGAGACG.

Details on this clone: The read ends 3 residues before the CDR3 terminus; that terminus is restored from the germline J gene. V is TRBV6-1 and J is TRBJ1-2; possibly TRBD1 for D (5 bases). Germline assignment: CDR1 MNHNS and CDR2 SASEGT. V lost 6 bases and J lost 6, with 14 bases in between. The CDR3 is 13 residues long. The CDR3 here is CASREPGLHGYTF. The CDR3 DNA, read in part, is TGTGCCAGCAGGGAACCGGGACTTCATGGC.

Of note for this clone: Read sequence stops 3 residues before the CDR3 end, and the germline J gene provides the missing end. This rearrangement joins TRBV5-1 to TRBJ2-1; the match to TRBD1 covers 7 bases. Germline CDR1 and CDR2: SGHRS and YFSETQ. V was clipped by 2 bases and J by 2 bases; unmatched bases: 4. The CDR3 totals 15 residues. Incomplete CDR3 DNA: TGCGCCAGCAGCTTTACCGGACAGGCCTACAATGAG. Residues: CASSFTGQAYNE. In full, the CDR3 is CASSFTGQAYNEQFF.

Comment on this clone: The read is 3 residues too short to cover the CDR3 end, so that end is filled in from the germline J gene. This chain links TRBV5-8 with TRBJ2-2; TRBD1 is a possible D gene (6 bases). CDR3 length: 15 residues. The germline V and J ends were trimmed by 3 bases and 1 base, with 10 bases remaining between them. Germline V lookup: CDR1 SGHTS, CDR2 YDEGEE. Incomplete CDR3 DNA: TGTGCCAGCAGCTCCGGGACACGGAACACCGGGGAG. This encodes CASSSGTRNTGE. From start to end, the CDR3 is CASSSGTRNTGELFF.

Note on this clone: The DNA ends 3 residues before the CDR3 does, and the rest of the CDR3 is filled in from the germline J gene. V usage is TRBV7-2 and J usage is TRBJ1-2; D may be TRBD1 (5 bases). CDR1 SGHTA and CDR2 FQGNSA come from the germline V gene. This CDR3 is built from 14 residues. Incomplete CDR3 DNA: TGTGCCAGCAGCTTAAGCCCTGGGGGGGTCGAC. This translates into CASSLSPGGVD. From start to end, the CDR3 is CASSLSPGGVDYTF.

Concerning this clone itself: The CDR3 end is not reached by the read, which stops 3 residues before it; the germline J gene fills it in. The chain uses TRBV30 and TRBJ2-4, with TRBD1 as a possible D gene (6 bases). Germline loops: CDR1 GTSNPN, CDR2 SVGIG (reference sequence). This CDR3 region has 13 residues. CDR3: CAWSTGQRYGQYF. CDR3 bases read: TGTGCCTGGAGCACCGGACAGCGCTATGGT.

Note on this clone: Its ends do not fully match the called genes, so a read error is possible. The read ends 3 residues before the CDR3 terminus; that terminus is restored from the germline J gene. V is TRBV6-1 and J is TRBJ1-3; D is unresolved. CDR1 and CDR2 from the germline V gene are MNHNS and SASEGT. CDR3 length: 15 amino acids. The sequenced part of the CDR3 DNA is TGTGCCAGCAGTGCTTTTTTGTTGACTGGAAACACA. This gives the protein CASSAFLLTGNT. Given in full, the CDR3 is CASSAFLLTGNTIYF.

About this clone: Sequencing ends 3 residues short of the CDR3 end; the germline J gene provides the rest. The V gene is TRBV29-1, the J gene TRBJ2-7, with 9 bases identical to TRBD1. The V and J ends lost 5 bases and 5 bases, in that order; junction bases with no gene match: 7. Germline lookup yields CDR1 SQVTM and CDR2 ANQGSEA. The CDR3 covers 13 residues. CDR3 DNA (partial): TGCAGCGTTCACGGGACAGGGACCCACGAG. Residues: CSVHGTGTHE. The full-length CDR3 reads as CSVHGTGTHEQYF.

Notes on this clone: The read finishes 3 residues shy of the CDR3 end, and the germline J gene is used to complete it. V usage is TRBV10-3 and J usage is TRBJ2-1; 8 positions agree with TRBD2. Germline V gene sequence: CDR1 ENHRY, CDR2 SYGVKD. This CDR3 spans 14 amino acids. Trimming took 8 bases from V and 8 from J; bases not matched to a gene: 11. The CDR3 loop reads CAIPGGKEGDEQFF. Partial CDR3 DNA: TGTGCCATCCCGGGGGGGAAAGAGGGCGATGAG.

Concerning this clone itself: The read ends 3 residues early relative to the CDR3; the germline J gene fills the gap. The chain recombines TRBV6-1 with TRBJ1-2; tentatively, D is TRBD1 (6 bases). This CDR3 has 16 residues. Trimming left V 1 base short and J 2 bases short, with 14 bases between. Germline assignment: CDR1 MNHNS and CDR2 SASEGT. The chain's CDR3 is CASSEGKGVGNYGYTF. CDR3 DNA, as far as it was read: TGTGCCAGCAGTGAAGGGAAGGGGGTTGGGAACTATGGC.

Incomplete CDR3 DNA: TGCGCCAGCAGCCCACGGGGAGGAACTAATGAAAAA. Translated: CASSPRGGTNEK. The whole CDR3 region reads CASSPRGGTNEKLFF. J is TRBJ1-4 and V is TRBV4-1; D not resolved. The observed sequence ends 3 residues before the CDR3 terminus, with the missing tail filled in from the germline J gene. The CDR3 contains 15 residues. V was trimmed by 4 bases and J by 1 base, leaving 10 bases between them. Germline values: CDR1 MGHRA, CDR2 YSYEKL.

A word on this clone: The observed sequence ends 3 residues before the CDR3 terminus, with the missing tail filled in from the germline J gene. This chain uses TRBV7-9 with TRBJ1-2; D may be TRBD1 (6 bases). CDR3 length: 12 residues. From germline, CDR1 is SEHNR and CDR2 FQNEAQ (reference sequence). CDR3 bases read: TGTGCCAGCAGCGCCTACAGGGAGTTC. Translating it yields CASSAYREF. The entire CDR3 reads CASSAYREFYTF.

Details on this clone: The read stops 3 residues short of the end of the CDR3; the missing end is completed from the germline J gene. V usage is TRBV19 and J usage is TRBJ2-2; TRBD1 matches 7 bases. V shed 6 bases and J 0 bases; nucleotides not matched to a gene: 13. Germline-derived CDR1 and CDR2 are LNHDA and SQIVND (reference sequence). The CDR3 sequence is 18 residues long. The sequenced CDR3 bases are TGTGCCAGTAGCGAGGGACAGTACTTATTAGCGAACACCGGGGAG. Translated: CASSEGQYLLANTGE. The full CDR3 sequence reads CASSEGQYLLANTGELFF.

A remark on this clone: The read ends 3 residues early relative to the CDR3; the germline J gene fills the gap. This chain joins TRBV19 and TRBJ1-2; D is undetermined. Per germline, CDR1 LNHDA and CDR2 SQIVND (reference sequence). This CDR3 spans 16 amino acids. The CDR3 spells CASSPLAGGVRNDYTF. The DNA read from the CDR3 is TGTGCCAGTAGTCCACTAGCGGGAGGAGTTAGGAATGAC.

About this clone: Coverage ceases 3 residues before the CDR3 finishes, and the germline J gene fills in the end. The rearrangement joins TRBV20-1 to TRBJ1-2; 9 nucleotides agree with TRBD1. The CDR3 spans 14 residues. From germline, CDR1 is DFQATT and CDR2 SNEGSKA (reference sequence). This CDR3 reads CSARDRDRVFGYTF. CDR3 DNA, as far as it was read: TGCAGTGCTAGAGACCGGGACAGGGTTTTCGGC.

On this clone itself: The observed sequence ends 3 residues before the CDR3 terminus, with the missing tail filled in from the germline J gene. The chain uses TRBV19 and TRBJ1-1; a possible D gene is TRBD1 (5 bases). Germline CDR1 LNHDA, CDR2 SQIVND (reference sequence). The length of the CDR3 is 13 residues. The ends were cut back, 6 bases at V and 3 bases at J, with 11 bases in the middle. The chain's CDR3 is CASSQGRDTEAFF. The covered CDR3 bases are TGTGCCAGTAGCCAGGGCAGGGACACTGAA.

Points on this clone: The read gets to within 3 residues of the CDR3 end, and the germline J gene fills in the rest. V is TRBV7-2 and J is TRBJ2-7, with 7 bases aligning to TRBD1. The CDR3 extends over 15 amino acids. CDR1 and CDR2 (germline): SGHTA, FQGNSA. The trim removed 2 bases at V and 5 bases at J, leaving 9 bases unmatched. The CDR3 reads CASSLQGTATDEQYF. CDR3 bases read: TGTGCCAGCAGCTTACAAGGGACAGCAACTGACGAG. The variable domain in full, with the rest retrieved from reference TRBV7-2 and TRBJ2-7, is GAGVSQSPSNKVTEKGKDVELRCDPISGHTALYWYRQSLGQGLEFLIYFQGNSAPDKSGLPSDRFSAERTGGSVSTLTIQRTQQEDSAVYLCASSLQGTATDEQYFGPGTRLTVT.

As for this clone: The CDR3 goes on 3 residues after the read ends, and that part is filled in from the germline J gene. J is TRBJ2-2 and V is TRBV18; possibly TRBD1 for D (5 bases). The CDR3 is 17 residues long. Germline V gene sequence: CDR1 KGHSH, CDR2 LQKENI. The CDR3 sequence: CASSPPLDSATNEKLFF. CDR3 bases read: TGTGCCAGCTCACCACCCCTCGACAGTGCAACTAATGAAAAG.

Comments on this clone: The missing CDR3 end, 3 residues past where the read stops, is filled in from the germline J gene. This chain uses TRBV15 with TRBJ1-5; 9 bases line up with TRBD1. The CDR3 covers 16 residues. The ends lost 5 bases at V and 2 bases at J; junction bases unmatched: 7. Germline CDR1 LNHNV, CDR2 YYDKDF (reference sequence). CDR3 DNA (partial): TGTGCCACCAGCCCGACAGGGGGGAAGGGCAATCAGCCC. It encodes CATSPTGGKGNQP. The entire CDR3 sequence reads CATSPTGGKGNQPQHF.

Comments on this clone: Germline and junction disagree at one end, which may indicate a read error. Coverage ceases 3 residues before the CDR3 finishes, and the germline J gene fills in the end. V usage is TRBV4-2 and J usage is TRBJ1-1; D is perhaps TRBD1 (5 bases). Germline CDR1 reads LGHNA; CDR2 reads YNFKEQ. The CDR3 sequence is 13 residues long. The CDR3 region is CASREAVNTEAFF. The DNA read from the CDR3 is TGCGCCAGCAGGGAAGCGGTGAACACTGAA.

As regards this clone: The read ends 3 residues early relative to the CDR3; the germline J gene fills the gap. The rearrangement links TRBV7-9 to TRBJ1-2, with D perhaps matching TRBD1 (6 bases). There are 15 residues in the CDR3. Looked up from germline, CDR1 is SEHNR and CDR2 is FQNEAQ (reference sequence). Incomplete CDR3 DNA: TGTGCCAGCAGCTTCGCCGGGACACCGGGAGATGAC. This translates into CASSFAGTPGDD. The full CDR3 is CASSFAGTPGDDYTF.